Given below is one T cell receptor beta chain in context. In the original analysis: Cell counts per sample came from amplifying reference gene primers. Produced via immunoSEQ multiplex PCR; TCRdb's table is partial and in-frame only. That table gives V, J and clone size, and the DNA gave D and trimming. This repertoire shows some 140,000 clones, 70% to 90% found once; its top ten account for more than 2%. This sample stems from a study of blood T cell repertoires in COVID-19. The overall study: Researchers got acute and convalescent COVID-19 samples from the United States, Italy and Spain. In each case, the material was cDNA or gDNA derived from T cells, B-cell-depleted T cells, or PBMCs.

The CDR3 consists of 15 residues. Germline V gives CDR1 MNHEY, CDR2 SMNVEV (reference sequence). J was trimmed by 5 bases and V by 5 bases; bases with no gene match: 9. Sequenced material: peripheral blood. The TCR comes from a man between 65 and 80 years old with active COVID-19. This rearrangement joins TRBV27 to TRBJ2-3, with TRBD2 matching 8 bases. CDR3 in amino acids: CASSTTSGGGDTQYF. The CDR3 coding sequence is TGTGCCAGCAGTACTACTAGCGGAGGGGGAGATACGCAGTATTTT.